The rows below give T cell receptor beta chains drawn from one sample of a study of cytomegalovirus exposure and HLA in healthy donors. The repertoire was sequenced with immunoSEQ multiplex PCR; TCRdb's copy has only in-frame clones and lacks some. The sample records around 170,000 clones, around 77% being singletons. The sample was PBMCs. These receptors came from a woman aged 45 to 65 in good health and CMV-seropositive. CDR3s include the opening cysteine and the closing phenylalanine or tryptophan. Each record gives: clone size, V gene, J gene, CDR3 protein. Size values are once, few and many counts, or a class for expanded clones, and some rows have none.

-	TRBV9	TRBJ2-3	CASSVTGSKDTQYF
few	TRBV18	TRBJ1-2	CASSPVLVTGLNYGYTF
-	TRBV7-9	TRBJ1-4	CASSFGTELFF
-	TRBV7-9	TRBJ2-5	CGSGREQETQYF
-	TRBV5-1	TRBJ2-3	CASSLTGFTDTQYF
-	TRBV19	TRBJ2-7	CASSREEGWASGSYEQYF
-	TRBV5-1	TRBJ1-4	CASSLSGLEEKLFF
-	TRBV29-1	-	CSVSSGTGQGFYEQYF
-	TRBV7-9	TRBJ1-6	CSSSSSWTGANSPLHF
few	TRBV28	TRBJ1-2	CASRPNSNYGYTF
once	TRBV27	TRBJ2-7	CASSISGYEQYF
-	TRBV29-1	TRBJ2-5	CSVRGTEETQYF
-	TRBV19	TRBJ1-4	CASSPTGSNEKLFF
-	TRBV21-1	TRBJ2-4	CASSIKGGEGDIQYF
-	TRBV6-5	TRBJ1-1	CASSYQGGGSAEAFF
-	TRBV29-1	TRBJ2-7	CSVGPSGRIYEQYF
-	TRBV5-6	TRBJ2-5	CASSWAGGRETQYF
once	TRBV10-3	TRBJ2-7	CAISDSKATYEQYF
-	TRBV4-2	TRBJ2-1	CASSQESPSAYNEQFF